This T cell receptor beta chain came from a study of cytomegalovirus exposure and HLA in healthy donors. Study results and limitations: With DRB1 most and HLA-C fewest, TCR association rates differed between HLA loci in a later analysis. In a later analysis, parvovirus B19, influenza, CMV and Epstein-Barr virus appeared linked to several top co-occurrence clusters. Researchers counted 150 to 200 TCR beta chains as cytomegalovirus-associated.

The V segment lost 4 bases and the J segment 0 bases; nucleotides outside the gene matches: 2. This CDR3 is built from 14 residues. Germline-derived CDR1 and CDR2 are SQVTM and ANQGSEA. Remarks on this clone: Antigen specificity is unknown.

The PCR had 60 Vbeta and 13 Jbeta primers. Here immunoSEQ multiplex PCR was the method, and the copy in TCRdb shows in-frame clones only, minus some. The sample table sets out 65,000 to 85,000 clones. The receptor was derived from a female donor in good health and CMV-seropositive. The sequenced sample consisted of PBMCs. The gene calls are TRBV29-1 and TRBJ2-2; 7 bases align to TRBD1. For the CDR3, the DNA is TGCAGCGTTGGCAGGGGGACGAACACCGGGGAGCTGTTTTTT. Translation: CSVGRGTNTGELFF.